This TCR beta chain derives from a study of blood T cell repertoires in COVID-19. Overall study: The origin of the acute and convalescent COVID-19 samples was the United States, Italy and Spain.

TCRdb's copy holds only in-frame clones and misses some; the assay was immunoSEQ multiplex PCR. This sample carries a few hundred thousand clones, roughly 85% of them seen once, and the ten largest clones take approximately 7.6%. This clone was seen a few times. This CDR3 is 15 amino acids long. The germline V gene has CDR1 KGHDR and CDR2 SFDVKD. Trimming cost V 2 bases and J 4 bases; bases outside gene matches: 1. Sequenced material: peripheral blood. The chain combines TRBV24-1 with TRBJ2-5; 12 bases align to TRBD2. The receptor comes from a human donor in a cohort sampled during active COVID-19. DNA of the CDR3: TGTGCCACCAGTGATTCACTAGCGGGAGGAGAGACCCAGTACTTC. As protein: CATSDSLAGGETQYF.